The rows below give T cell receptor beta chains drawn from one sample of a study of shared clonotypes between healthy human individuals. The assay was immunoSEQ multiplex PCR, and TCRdb's table has in-frame clones only and misses some. The sample has fewer than 850,000 clones, approximately 79% seen once. Sequencing was performed on memory CD4+ T cells sorted from blood. Receptor source: a woman aged 30 to 39 in good health. Both conserved end residues are part of each CDR3. A D gene is named only where the DNA matches it firmly.

TRBV29-1,TRBD2,TRBJ2-1,CSSTLTSGGNEQFF
TRBV4-2,TRBD2,TRBJ2-2,CASSQDPFGAGGPVTGELFF
TRBV30,NA,TRBJ2-5,CAWSGRQLRTGETQYF
TRBV7-9,NA,TRBJ2-2,CASSLVTGAGELFF
TRBV5-1,TRBD1,TRBJ1-1,CASSTGTGIIDTEAFF
TRBV28,TRBD1,TRBJ1-5,CASSLPIGQGNQPQHF
TRBV5-1,TRBD2,NA,CASSNLAGETYEQYF
TRBV7-9,NA,TRBJ2-2,CASRPPPKSLNTGELFF
TRBV5-1,NA,TRBJ2-5,CASSLADSDRQTQYF
TRBV2,TRBD2,TRBJ2-5,CASSILTSGLETQYF
TRBV7-2,NA,TRBJ1-5,CASSPWTGRNQPQHF
TRBV30,NA,TRBJ1-1,CAWSARGLNTEAFF
TRBV6-1,NA,TRBJ1-5,CASSPSVQPQHF
TRBV7-2,NA,TRBJ1-1,CASSSALDRLGRPMNTEAFF
TRBV28,NA,TRBJ2-3,CASSWSGVAYF
TRBV6-4,NA,TRBJ2-4,CASSDNRDNFLAKNIQYF
TRBV18,TRBD1,TRBJ1-1,CASSSRDRGNTEAFF
TRBV4-1,NA,TRBJ1-2,CASSQEGDDYGYTF
TRBV18,TRBD1,TRBJ2-6,CASSPPWTGEIWSGANVLTF
TRBV5-1,NA,TRBJ2-7,CASSLARDRSSYEQYF
TRBV6-4,NA,TRBJ2-2,CASRINANTGELFF
TRBV18,NA,TRBJ1-2,CASSPAFRADYGYTF